The 17 T cell receptor beta chains given below trace back to one sample, sequenced in a study of blood T cell repertoires in COVID-19. Assay used: immunoSEQ multiplex PCR; TCRdb lists only in-frame clones, some missing. The repertoire includes about 320,000 clones, 75% to 90% of them detected once, and 1.9% sits in the top ten. The specimen sequenced was PBMCs or T cells enriched from blood (not recorded which). The origin of the receptors is a woman in her thirties who had been exposed to COVID-19.

The rearrangement uses TRBV28 and TRBJ1-2; D unresolved. Per germline, CDR1 MDHEN and CDR2 SYDVKM. V dropped 5 bases and J dropped 6 bases, with 19 bases sitting between them. CDR3 length equals 15 residues. The CDR3 protein is CASSASAAGLHGYTF. The CDR3 DNA is TGTGCCAGCAGTGCCTCCGCTGCAGGCCTGCATGGCTACACCTTC.

With regard to this clone: The same CDR3 is also encoded by other DNA sequences in this sample. The rearrangement links TRBV5-1 to TRBJ2-1, with 9 bases that match TRBD1. Germline V CDR1 and CDR2: SGHRS, YFSETQ. J lost 4 bases, V lost 4 bases, and 6 bases had no gene match. This CDR3 has 15 residues. CDR3 amino acids: CASSPGQGSYNEQFF. CDR3 bases: TGCGCCAGCAGCCCGGGACAGGGTTCATACAATGAGCAGTTCTTC.

J is TRBJ2-3 and V is TRBV10-3; no reliable D call. The CDR3 extends over 14 amino acids. Deletions cut 4 bases from V and 2 bases from J, with 10 bases between. The germline V gene encodes CDR1 ENHRY and CDR2 SYGVKD. The CDR3 is CAISGLVVTDTQYF. The CDR3 nucleotides are TGTGCCATCAGTGGACTGGTAGTCACAGATACGCAGTATTTT.

The chain has TRBV13 and TRBJ2-7; 10 positions match TRBD2. This CDR3 region has 14 residues. Germline CDR1 and CDR2: PRHDT and FYEKMQ (reference sequence). V trimming: 1 base; J trimming: 3 bases; junction bases outside the gene matches: 0. CDR3 DNA sequence: TGTGCCAGCAGCTTAGTAGCGGGAGGCTACGAGCAGTACTTC. It codes for CASSLVAGGYEQYF.

This chain connects TRBV13 to TRBJ1-2; no firm D call. The CDR3 extends over 15 amino acids. V was pared by 5 bases and J by 2 bases, with 15 bases between. Germline CDR1 PRHDT, CDR2 FYEKMQ (reference sequence). The CDR3 bases are TGTGCCAGCAGCCTCCGTCTGGGAGGGAACTATGGCTACACCTTC. Translated, it gives CASSLRLGGNYGYTF.

V gene TRBV4-2 combines with J gene TRBJ2-3; D is undetermined. V lost 4 bases and J 0 bases, leaving 8 bases between the germline ends. CDR3 length equals 14 residues. CDR1 is LGHNA, CDR2 YNFKEQ, per germline. In nucleotides, the CDR3 is TGTGCCAGCAGCCTTTTGCGAAGCACAGATACGCAGTATTTT. Amino acid sequence: CASSLLRSTDTQYF.

The chain uses TRBV19 and TRBJ1-5, with a possible D match to TRBD1 (5 bases). Germline CDR1 reads LNHDA; CDR2 reads SQIVND (reference sequence). Trimming left V 5 bases short and J 3 bases short, with 14 bases between. This CDR3 is 15 amino acids long. This CDR3 reads CASSLTAGDNQPQHF. The CDR3 DNA reads as TGTGCCAGTAGTCTGACAGCGGGCGACAATCAGCCCCAGCATTTT.

V usage is TRBV30 and J usage is TRBJ1-2; perhaps TRBD1 as D (6 bases). CDR1 is GTSNPN and CDR2 is SVGIG in the germline V gene (reference sequence). This CDR3 contains 13 residues. Trimming removed 0 bases at V and 7 bases at J, with 12 bases between. The CDR3 region is CAWSVLRGSGYTF. Here the CDR3 DNA reads TGTGCCTGGAGTGTACTAAGGGGGTCTGGCTACACCTTC.

The CDR3 nucleotides read TGTGCCAGCCGCGGGGGGGCGATAGATACGCAGTATTTT. Amino acid sequence: CASRGGAIDTQYF. The chain carries TRBV6-5 and TRBJ2-3, with 9 nucleotides matching TRBD2. The length of the CDR3 is 13 residues. J was trimmed by 5 bases and V by 8 bases; bases with no gene match: 5. Germline V gene data show CDR1 as MNHEY and CDR2 as SVGAGI.

The V call is TRBV2, the J call TRBJ1-3, with a possible D match to TRBD1 (5 bases). Trimming cost V 6 bases and J 0 bases, with 9 bases left between them. Germline-derived CDR1 and CDR2 are SNHLY and FYNNEI. The CDR3 spans 14 residues. The CDR3 loop is CASSFDSSGNTIYF. The DNA for the CDR3 is TGTGCCAGCAGCTTCGACAGCTCTGGAAACACCATATATTTT.

The chain combines TRBV6-5 with TRBJ1-5; D remains ambiguous. This CDR3 is built from 13 residues. Per the germline V gene, CDR1 is MNHEY and CDR2 is SVGAGI. Trimming removed 7 bases at V and 4 bases at J, with 11 bases between. CDR3 coding DNA: TGTGCCAGCACCGGGATAACAAATCAGCCCCAGCATTTT. It translates to CASTGITNQPQHF.

The chain has TRBV6-5 and TRBJ1-1, with D possibly matching TRBD1 (5 bases). The ends were cut back, 4 bases at V and 4 bases at J, with 16 bases in the middle. CDR3 size: 15 residues. CDR1 and CDR2 from the germline V gene are MNHEY and SVGAGI. The CDR3 DNA reads TGTGCCAGCAGTTCAGGGTTTGGGTCCAGCACTGAAGCTTTCTTT. Translating it yields CASSSGFGSSTEAFF.

Details on this clone: At one end, the junction sequence differs from germline, possibly due to a read error. The chain recombines TRBV7-7 with TRBJ2-5; 9 bases align to TRBD2. Germline CDR1 is SSHAT and CDR2 is FNYEAQ (reference sequence). This CDR3 has 15 residues. The CDR3 protein is CASSKRRGGEETQYF. For the CDR3, the DNA is TGTGCTAGCAGTAAGAGGCGGGGGGGCGAAGAGACCCAGTACTTC. The entire variable domain, with the rest obtained from reference TRBV7-7 and TRBJ2-5, is as follows: GAGVSQSPRYKVTKRGQDVTLRCDPISSHATLYWYQQALGQGPEFLTYFNYEAQPDKSGLPSDRFSAERPEGSISTLTIQRTEQRDSAMYRCASSKRRGGEETQYFGPGTRLLVL.

The chain links TRBV11-2 to TRBJ1-1; D is ambiguous. V dropped 6 bases and J dropped 0 bases, with 11 bases sitting between them. The CDR3 contains 14 residues. Germline V lookup: CDR1 SGHAT, CDR2 FQNNGV. CDR3 sequence reads: CASSRGGMNTEAFF. The CDR3 DNA is TGTGCCAGCAGTCGTGGAGGGATGAACACTGAAGCTTTCTTT.

Only a few counts were recorded for this clone. The rearrangement uses TRBV11-2 and TRBJ2-7; 7 bases line up with TRBD1. The CDR3 has 15 residues. Losses at the gene ends were 6 bases for V and 3 bases for J; bases not matched to a gene: 11. Germline values: CDR1 SGHAT, CDR2 FQNNGV. The CDR3 DNA follows: TGTGCCAGCAGTTCCGGACAGGCGCTACTCTACGAGCAGTACTTC. Translation: CASSSGQALLYEQYF.

This sequence joins TRBV18 and TRBJ2-2; D may be TRBD1 (5 bases). Looked up from germline, CDR1 is KGHSH and CDR2 is LQKENI. The CDR3 spans 15 residues. V lost 2 bases to trimming and J lost 1 base, with 8 bases between them. CDR3 amino acids: CASSPGAGNTGELFF. The CDR3 DNA reads TGTGCCAGCTCACCAGGGGCAGGGAACACCGGGGAGCTGTTTTTT.

The chain carries TRBV10-1 and TRBJ2-3; TRBD2 is a possible D gene (5 bases). Germline V gene data show CDR1 as WNHNN and CDR2 as SYGVQD (reference sequence). The CDR3 consists of 12 residues. V was pared by 5 bases and J by 5 bases, with 8 bases between. The CDR3 loop is CASSTTRDTQYF. The CDR3 DNA follows: TGCGCCAGCAGTACTACTAGAGATACGCAGTATTTT.